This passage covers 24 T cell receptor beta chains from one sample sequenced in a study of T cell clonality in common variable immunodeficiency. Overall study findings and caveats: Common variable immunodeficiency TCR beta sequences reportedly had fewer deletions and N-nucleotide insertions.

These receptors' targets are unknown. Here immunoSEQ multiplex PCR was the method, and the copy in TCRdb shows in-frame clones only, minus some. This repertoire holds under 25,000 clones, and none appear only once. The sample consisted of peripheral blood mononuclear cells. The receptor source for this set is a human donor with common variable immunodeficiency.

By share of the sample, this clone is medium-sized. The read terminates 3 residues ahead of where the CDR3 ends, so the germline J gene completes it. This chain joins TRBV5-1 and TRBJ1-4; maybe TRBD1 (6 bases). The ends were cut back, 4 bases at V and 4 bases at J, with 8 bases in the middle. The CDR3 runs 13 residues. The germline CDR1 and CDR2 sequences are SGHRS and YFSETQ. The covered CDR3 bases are TGCGCCAGCAGCCGACAGGATAATGAAAAA. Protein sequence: CASSRQDNEK. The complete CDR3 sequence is CASSRQDNEKLFF. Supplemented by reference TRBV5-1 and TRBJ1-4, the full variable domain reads KAGVTQTPRYLIKTRGQQVTLSCSPISGHRSVSWYQQTPGQGLQFLFEYFSETQRNKGNFPGRFSGRQFSNSRSEMNVSTLELGDSALYLCASSRQDNEKLFFGSGTQLSVL.

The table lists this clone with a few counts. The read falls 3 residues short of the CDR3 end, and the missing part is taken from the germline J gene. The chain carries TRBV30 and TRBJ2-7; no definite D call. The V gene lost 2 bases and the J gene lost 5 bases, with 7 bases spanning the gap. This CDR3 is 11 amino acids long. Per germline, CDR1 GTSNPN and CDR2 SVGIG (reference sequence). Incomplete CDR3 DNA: TGTGCCTGGAGTTGGCTAGACGAG. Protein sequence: CAWSWLDE. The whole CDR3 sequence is CAWSWLDEQYF.

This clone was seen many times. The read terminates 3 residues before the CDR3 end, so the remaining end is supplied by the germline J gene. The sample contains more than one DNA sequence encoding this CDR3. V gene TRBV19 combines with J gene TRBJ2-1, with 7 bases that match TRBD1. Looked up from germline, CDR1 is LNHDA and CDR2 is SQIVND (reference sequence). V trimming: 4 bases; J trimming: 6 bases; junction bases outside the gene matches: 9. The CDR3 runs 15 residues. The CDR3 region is CASSTYRGGINEQFF. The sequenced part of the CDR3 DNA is TGTGCCAGTAGTACCTACAGGGGCGGAATCAATGAG. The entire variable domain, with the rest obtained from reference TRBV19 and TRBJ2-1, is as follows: DGGITQSPKYLFRKEGQNVTLSCEQNLNHDAMYWYRQDPGQGLRLIYYSQIVNDFQKGDIAEGYSVSREKKESFPLTVTSAQKNPTAFYLCASSTYRGGINEQFFGPGTRLTVL.

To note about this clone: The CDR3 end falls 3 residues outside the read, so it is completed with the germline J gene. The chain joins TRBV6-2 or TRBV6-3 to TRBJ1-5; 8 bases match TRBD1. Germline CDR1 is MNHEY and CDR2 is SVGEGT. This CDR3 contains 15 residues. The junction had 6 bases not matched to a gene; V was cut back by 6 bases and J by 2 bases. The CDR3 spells CASRRTGQGNQPQHF. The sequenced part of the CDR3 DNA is TGTGCCAGCAGGAGGACAGGGCAGGGCAATCAGCCC.

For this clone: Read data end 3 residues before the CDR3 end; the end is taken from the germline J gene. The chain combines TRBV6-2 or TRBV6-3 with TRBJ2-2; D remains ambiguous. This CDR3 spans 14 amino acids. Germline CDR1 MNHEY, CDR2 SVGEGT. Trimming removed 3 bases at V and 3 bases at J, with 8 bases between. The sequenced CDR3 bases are TGTGCCAGCAGTTATTCAGGAGACACCGGGGAG. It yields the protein CASSYSGDTGE. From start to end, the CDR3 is CASSYSGDTGELFF.

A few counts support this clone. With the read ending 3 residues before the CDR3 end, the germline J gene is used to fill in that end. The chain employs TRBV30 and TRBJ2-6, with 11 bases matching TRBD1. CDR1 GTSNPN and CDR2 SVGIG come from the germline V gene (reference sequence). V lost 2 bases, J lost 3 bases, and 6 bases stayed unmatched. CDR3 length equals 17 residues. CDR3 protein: CAWSSDRGLSGANVLTF. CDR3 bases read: TGTGCCTGGAGTTCGGACAGGGGGCTTAGTGGGGCCAACGTC.

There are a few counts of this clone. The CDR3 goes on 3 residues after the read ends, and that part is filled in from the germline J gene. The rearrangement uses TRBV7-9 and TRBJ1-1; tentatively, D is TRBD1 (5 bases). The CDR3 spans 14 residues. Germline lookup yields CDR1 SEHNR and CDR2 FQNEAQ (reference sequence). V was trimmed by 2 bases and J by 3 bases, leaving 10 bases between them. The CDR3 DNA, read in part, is TGTGCCAGCAGCTTACAGGGTAGGGACACTGAA. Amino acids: CASSLQGRDTE. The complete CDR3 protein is CASSLQGRDTEAFF.

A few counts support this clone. The CDR3 sequence is CASRDRGGTTRTQYF. The DNA read from the CDR3 is TGTGCCAGTAGGGACAGGGGTGGCACCACGAGGACG. The chain couples TRBV19 to TRBJ2-3, with TRBD1 matching over 9 bases. The missing CDR3 end, 3 residues past where the read stops, is filled in from the germline J gene. This CDR3 has 15 residues. Germline assignment: CDR1 LNHDA and CDR2 SQIVND (reference sequence).

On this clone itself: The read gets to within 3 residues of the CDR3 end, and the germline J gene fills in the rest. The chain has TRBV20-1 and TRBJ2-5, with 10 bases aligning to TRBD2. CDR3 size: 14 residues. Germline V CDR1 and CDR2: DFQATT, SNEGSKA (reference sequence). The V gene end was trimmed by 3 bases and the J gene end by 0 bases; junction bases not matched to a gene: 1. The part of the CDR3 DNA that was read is TGCAGTGCTAGGACTAGCGGGTACCAAGAGACC. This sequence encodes CSARTSGYQET. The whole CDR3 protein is CSARTSGYQETQYF.

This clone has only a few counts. The CDR3 reads CAWSQPGQALHYSNQPQHF. The sequenced part of the CDR3 DNA is TGTGCCTGGAGCCAACCGGGACAGGCCCTTCATTATAGCAATCAGCCC. The chain uses TRBV30 and TRBJ1-5; TRBD1 aligns across 8 bases. The read terminates 3 residues before the CDR3 end, so the remaining end is supplied by the germline J gene. CDR1 is GTSNPN and CDR2 is SVGIG in the germline V gene (reference sequence). The CDR3 is made up of 19 amino acids. The V segment lost 3 bases and the J segment 0 bases; nucleotides outside the gene matches: 16.

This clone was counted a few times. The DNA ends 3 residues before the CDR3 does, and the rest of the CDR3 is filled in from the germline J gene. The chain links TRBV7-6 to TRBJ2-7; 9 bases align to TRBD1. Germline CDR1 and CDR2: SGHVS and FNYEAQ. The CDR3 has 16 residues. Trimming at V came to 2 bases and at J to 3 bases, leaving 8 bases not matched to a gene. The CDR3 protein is CASSLLPGQGDYEQYF. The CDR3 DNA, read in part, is TGTGCCAGCAGCTTATTGCCGGGACAGGGAGACTACGAG.

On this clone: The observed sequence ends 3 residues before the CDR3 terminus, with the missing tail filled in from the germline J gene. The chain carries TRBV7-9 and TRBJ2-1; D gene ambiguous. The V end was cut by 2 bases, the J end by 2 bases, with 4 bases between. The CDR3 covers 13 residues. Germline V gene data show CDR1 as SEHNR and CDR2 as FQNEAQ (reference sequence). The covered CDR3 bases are TGTGCCAGCAGCTTAACAGCCTACAATGAG. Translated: CASSLTAYNE. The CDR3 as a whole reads CASSLTAYNEQFF.

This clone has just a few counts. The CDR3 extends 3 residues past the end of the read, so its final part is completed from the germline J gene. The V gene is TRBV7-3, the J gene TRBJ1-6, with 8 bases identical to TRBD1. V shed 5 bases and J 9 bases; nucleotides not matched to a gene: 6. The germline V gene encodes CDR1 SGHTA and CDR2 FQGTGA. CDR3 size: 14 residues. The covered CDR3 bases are TGTGCCAGCAGCGTGCAGGGGGCTGGTTCACCC. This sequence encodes CASSVQGAGSP. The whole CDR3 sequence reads CASSVQGAGSPLHF.

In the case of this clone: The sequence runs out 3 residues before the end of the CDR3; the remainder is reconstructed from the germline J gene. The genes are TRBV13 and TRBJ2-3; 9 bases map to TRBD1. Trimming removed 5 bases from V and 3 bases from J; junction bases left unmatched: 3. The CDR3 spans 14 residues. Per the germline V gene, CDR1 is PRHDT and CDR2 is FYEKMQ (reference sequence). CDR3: CASSLGQGTDTQYF. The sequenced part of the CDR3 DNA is TGTGCCAGCAGCCTCGGACAGGGGACAGATACG.

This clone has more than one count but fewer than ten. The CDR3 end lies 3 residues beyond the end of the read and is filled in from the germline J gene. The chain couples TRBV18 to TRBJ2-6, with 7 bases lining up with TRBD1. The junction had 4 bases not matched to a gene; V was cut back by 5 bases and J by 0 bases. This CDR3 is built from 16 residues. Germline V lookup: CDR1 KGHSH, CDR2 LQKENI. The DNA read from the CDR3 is TGTGCCAGCTCAGGACAGGTCGTCTCTGGGGCCAACGTC. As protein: CASSGQVVSGANV. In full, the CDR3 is CASSGQVVSGANVLTF.

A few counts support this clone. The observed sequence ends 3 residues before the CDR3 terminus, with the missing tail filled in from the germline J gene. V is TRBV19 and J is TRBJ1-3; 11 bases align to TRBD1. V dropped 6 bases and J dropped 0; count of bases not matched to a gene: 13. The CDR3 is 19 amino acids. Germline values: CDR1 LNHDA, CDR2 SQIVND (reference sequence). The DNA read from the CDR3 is TGTGCCAGTAGCTACACCGGGACAGGGGGTAAAACCTCTGGAAACACC. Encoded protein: CASSYTGTGGKTSGNT. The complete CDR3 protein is CASSYTGTGGKTSGNTIYF.

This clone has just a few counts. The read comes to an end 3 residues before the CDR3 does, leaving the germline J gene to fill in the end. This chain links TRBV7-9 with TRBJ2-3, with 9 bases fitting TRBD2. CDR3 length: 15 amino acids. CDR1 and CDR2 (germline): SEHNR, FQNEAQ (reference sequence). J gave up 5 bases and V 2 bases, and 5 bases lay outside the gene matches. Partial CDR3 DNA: TGTGCCAGCAGCTTATCCTGGACTAGCGAAGATACG. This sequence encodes CASSLSWTSEDT. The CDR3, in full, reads CASSLSWTSEDTQYF.

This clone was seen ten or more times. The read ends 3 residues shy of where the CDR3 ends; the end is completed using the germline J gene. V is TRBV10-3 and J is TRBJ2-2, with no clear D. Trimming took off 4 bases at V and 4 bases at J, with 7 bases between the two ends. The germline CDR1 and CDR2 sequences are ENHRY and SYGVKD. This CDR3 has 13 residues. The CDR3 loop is CAISGLVTGELFF. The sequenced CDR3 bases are TGTGCCATCAGTGGACTTGTCACCGGGGAG.

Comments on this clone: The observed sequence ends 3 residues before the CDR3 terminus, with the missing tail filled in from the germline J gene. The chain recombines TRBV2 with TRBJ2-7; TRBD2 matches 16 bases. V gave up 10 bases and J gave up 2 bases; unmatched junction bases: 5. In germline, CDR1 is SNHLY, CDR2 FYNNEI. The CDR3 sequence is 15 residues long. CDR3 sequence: CATGLAGGPPYEQYF. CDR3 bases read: TGTGCCACGGGACTAGCGGGAGGGCCCCCCTACGAG.

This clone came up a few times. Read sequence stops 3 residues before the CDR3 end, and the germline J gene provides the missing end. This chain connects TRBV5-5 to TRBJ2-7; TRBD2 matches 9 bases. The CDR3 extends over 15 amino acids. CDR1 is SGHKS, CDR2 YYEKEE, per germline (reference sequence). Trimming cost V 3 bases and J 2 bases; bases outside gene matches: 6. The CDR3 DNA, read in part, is TGTGCCAGCAGCTCCGGCGGGGGGGGCACCTACGAG. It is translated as CASSSGGGGTYE. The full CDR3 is CASSSGGGGTYEQYF. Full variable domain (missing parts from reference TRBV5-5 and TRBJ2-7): DAGVTQSPTHLIKTRGQQVTLRCSPISGHKSVSWYQQVLGQGPQFIFQYYEKEERGRGNFPDRFSARQFPNYSSELNVNALLLGDSALYLCASSSGGGGTYEQYFGPGTRLTVT.

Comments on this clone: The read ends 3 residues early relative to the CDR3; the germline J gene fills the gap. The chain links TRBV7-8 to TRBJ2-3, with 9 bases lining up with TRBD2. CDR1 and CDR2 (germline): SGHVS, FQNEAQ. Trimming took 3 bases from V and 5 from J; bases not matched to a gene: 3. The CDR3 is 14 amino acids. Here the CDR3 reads CASSLTSGVDTQYF. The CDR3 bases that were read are TGTGCCAGCAGCTTGACTAGCGGTGTAGATACG.

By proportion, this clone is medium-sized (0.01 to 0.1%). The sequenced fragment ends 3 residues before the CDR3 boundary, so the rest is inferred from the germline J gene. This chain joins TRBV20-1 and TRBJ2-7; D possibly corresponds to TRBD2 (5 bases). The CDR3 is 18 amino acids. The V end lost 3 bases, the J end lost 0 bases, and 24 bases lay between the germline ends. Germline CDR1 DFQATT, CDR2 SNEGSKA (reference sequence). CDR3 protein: CSASRDPVSGIYSYEQYF. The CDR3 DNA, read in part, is TGCAGTGCTAGTCGAGACCCAGTATCGGGGATCTACTCCTACGAG.

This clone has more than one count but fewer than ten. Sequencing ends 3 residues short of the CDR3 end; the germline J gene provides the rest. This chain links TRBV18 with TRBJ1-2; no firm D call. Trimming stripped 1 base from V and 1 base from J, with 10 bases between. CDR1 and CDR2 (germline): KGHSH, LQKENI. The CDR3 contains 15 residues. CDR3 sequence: CASSPRSEINYGYTF. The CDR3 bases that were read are TGTGCCAGCTCACCACGGTCAGAAATTAACTATGGC.

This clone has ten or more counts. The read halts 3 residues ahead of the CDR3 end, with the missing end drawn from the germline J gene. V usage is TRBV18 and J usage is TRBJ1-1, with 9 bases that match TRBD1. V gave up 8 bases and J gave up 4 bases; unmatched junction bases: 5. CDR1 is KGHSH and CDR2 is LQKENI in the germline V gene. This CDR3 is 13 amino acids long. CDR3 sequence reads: CASTKTGGTEAFF. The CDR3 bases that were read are TGTGCCAGCACTAAGACAGGGGGCACTGAA.